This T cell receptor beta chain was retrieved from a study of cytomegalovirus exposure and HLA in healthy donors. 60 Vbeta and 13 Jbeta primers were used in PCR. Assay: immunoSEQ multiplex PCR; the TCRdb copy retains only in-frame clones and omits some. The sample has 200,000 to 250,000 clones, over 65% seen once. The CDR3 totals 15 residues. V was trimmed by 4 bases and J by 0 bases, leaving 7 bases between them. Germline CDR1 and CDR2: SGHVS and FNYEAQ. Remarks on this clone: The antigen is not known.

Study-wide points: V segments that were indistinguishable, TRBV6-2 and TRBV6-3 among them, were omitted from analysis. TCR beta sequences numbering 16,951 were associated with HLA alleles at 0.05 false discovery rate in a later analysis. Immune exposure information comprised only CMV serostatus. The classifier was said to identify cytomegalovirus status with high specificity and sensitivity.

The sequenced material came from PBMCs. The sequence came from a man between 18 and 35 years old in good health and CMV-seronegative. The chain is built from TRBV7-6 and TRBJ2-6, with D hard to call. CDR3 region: CASSSPSSGANVLTF. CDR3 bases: TGTGCCAGCAGCTCCCCTTCCTCTGGGGCCAACGTCCTGACTTTC.